The rows below give T cell receptor beta chains drawn from one sample of a study of cytomegalovirus exposure and HLA in healthy donors. TCRdb's table, derived via immunoSEQ multiplex PCR, lists solely in-frame clones and lacks some. The data hold under 150,000 clones, with 76% observed a single time. The sequenced sample was PBMCs. These receptors were collected from a man aged 18 to 30 in good health and CMV-seronegative. Each CDR3 is given with its conserved first and last residue. D genes are given only for firm matches. Clone size appears in some rows only: once, few, many, or a class for an expanded clone.

clone_size: -; d_call: -; v_call: TRBV7-9; j_call: TRBJ1-1; cdr3_nt: TGTGCCAGCAGCCTAGGGGGGTCTGGGGGGACTGAAGCTTTCTTT; cdr3_aa: CASSLGGSGGTEAFF
clone_size: -; d_call: TRBD2; v_call: TRBV27; j_call: TRBJ2-3; cdr3_nt: TGTGCCAGCAGCCGCCGGGGGGTCAGCACAGATACGCAGTATTTT; cdr3_aa: CASSRRGVSTDTQYF
clone_size: -; d_call: -; v_call: TRBV19; j_call: TRBJ1-2; cdr3_nt: TGTGCCAGTAGCACCCCCAGGGGCTCTCATGGCTACACCTTC; cdr3_aa: CASSTPRGSHGYTF
clone_size: -; d_call: TRBD1; v_call: TRBV27; j_call: TRBJ1-5; cdr3_nt: TGTGCCAGCAGGTCACAGGGGGCACGCAATCAGCCCCAGCATTTT; cdr3_aa: CASRSQGARNQPQHF
clone_size: -; d_call: TRBD1; v_call: TRBV6-5; j_call: TRBJ1-1; cdr3_nt: TGTGCCAGCAGTCTCACCGGGACAGGGAAGACTGAAGCTTTCTTT; cdr3_aa: CASSLTGTGKTEAFF
clone_size: -; d_call: TRBD2; v_call: TRBV19; j_call: TRBJ2-1; cdr3_nt: TGTGCCAGTAACCAACCTAGCGGGAGAGGTAATGAGCAGTTCTTC; cdr3_aa: CASNQPSGRGNEQFF
clone_size: once; d_call: -; v_call: TRBV4-1; j_call: TRBJ1-2; cdr3_nt: TGCGCCAGCAGCCAAGCCCCAGGGCAGGCGTTCTTAATTGCTAACTATGGCTACACCTTC; cdr3_aa: CASSQAPGQAFLIANYGYTF
clone_size: -; d_call: -; v_call: TRBV21-1; j_call: TRBJ1-3; cdr3_nt: TGTGCCAGCGGACGGGACAGGAGGTTCACCATATATTTT; cdr3_aa: CASGRDRRFTIYF
clone_size: few; d_call: -; v_call: TRBV30; j_call: TRBJ1-5; cdr3_nt: TGTGCCTGGAGTTCGACAAGCAATCAGCCCCAGCATTTT; cdr3_aa: CAWSSTSNQPQHF
clone_size: -; d_call: -; v_call: TRBV19; j_call: TRBJ2-1; cdr3_nt: TGTGCCAGTAGTGGATTGCAGGGGTATGAGCAGTTCTTC; cdr3_aa: CASSGLQGYEQFF
clone_size: -; d_call: TRBD1; v_call: TRBV5-1; j_call: TRBJ1-2; cdr3_nt: TGCGCCAGCAGCCCCGTTCCCGGGACAGGGGCTAACTATGGCTACACCTTC; cdr3_aa: CASSPVPGTGANYGYTF
clone_size: -; d_call: -; v_call: TRBV27; j_call: TRBJ1-1; cdr3_nt: TGTGCCAGCAGTCTCCTAGGACAGGCTTTCTTT; cdr3_aa: CASSLLGQAFF
clone_size: -; d_call: TRBD2; v_call: TRBV7-2; j_call: TRBJ2-7; cdr3_nt: TGTGCCAGCAGCTTAACCCCGGGACTCGCCGGGGGGGAGCAGTACTTC; cdr3_aa: CASSLTPGLAGGEQYF
clone_size: -; d_call: -; v_call: TRBV18; j_call: TRBJ1-2; cdr3_nt: TGTGCCAGCTCACCCCCAGGGGCCTATGGCTACACCTTC; cdr3_aa: CASSPPGAYGYTF
clone_size: -; d_call: TRBD2; v_call: TRBV7-2; j_call: TRBJ2-1; cdr3_nt: TGTGCCAGCAGCCCGGTCTCCGGGACTAGCGGGAGGGCCTACAATGAGCAGTTCTTC; cdr3_aa: CASSPVSGTSGRAYNEQFF
clone_size: once; d_call: TRBD2; v_call: TRBV30; j_call: TRBJ2-1; cdr3_nt: TGTGCCTGGAGGTATAGCGGGGGAGATTACAATGAGCAGTTCTTC; cdr3_aa: CAWRYSGGDYNEQFF
clone_size: -; d_call: -; v_call: TRBV10-3; j_call: TRBJ1-4; cdr3_nt: TGTGCCATCAGTGAGTGGGGAGGGGCTGAAAAACTGTTTTTT; cdr3_aa: CAISEWGGAEKLFF
clone_size: -; d_call: TRBD1; v_call: TRBV5-6; j_call: TRBJ2-5; cdr3_nt: TGTGCCAGCAGCACGCCGGGACAGGGACTGGAGACCCAGTACTTC; cdr3_aa: CASSTPGQGLETQYF
clone_size: -; d_call: TRBD2; v_call: TRBV5-1; j_call: TRBJ2-7; cdr3_nt: TGCGCCAGCAGCCAAGCGGGGGACTACGAGCAGTACTTC; cdr3_aa: CASSQAGDYEQYF
clone_size: -; d_call: -; v_call: TRBV11-2; j_call: TRBJ2-7; cdr3_nt: TGTGCCAGCAGCTTAAATAGGGGGATCTCCTACGAGCAGTACTTC; cdr3_aa: CASSLNRGISYEQYF
clone_size: once; d_call: TRBD2; v_call: TRBV5-1; j_call: TRBJ2-3; cdr3_nt: TGCGCCAGCAGCTCTTTCAGCGGGAGGACCACAGATACGCAGTATTTT; cdr3_aa: CASSSFSGRTTDTQYF
clone_size: few; d_call: -; v_call: TRBV6-5; j_call: TRBJ2-2; cdr3_nt: TGTGCCAGCAGTTACGATAGCGGCACCGGGGAGCTGTTTTTT; cdr3_aa: CASSYDSGTGELFF
clone_size: -; d_call: -; v_call: TRBV5-1; j_call: TRBJ2-7; cdr3_nt: TGCGCCAGCAGCTTGCACGGGGAGCTCTACGAGCAGTACTTC; cdr3_aa: CASSLHGELYEQYF
clone_size: -; d_call: TRBD2; v_call: TRBV27; j_call: TRBJ2-1; cdr3_nt: TGTGCCAGCAGCAGTCTAGCGGGGGGTCTCGATGAGCAGTTCTTC; cdr3_aa: CASSSLAGGLDEQFF
clone_size: -; d_call: TRBD2; v_call: TRBV7-2; j_call: TRBJ2-1; cdr3_nt: TGTGCCAGCACCTCCCTAGCGGTCAATGAGCAGTTCTTC; cdr3_aa: CASTSLAVNEQFF
clone_size: few; d_call: TRBD2; v_call: TRBV9; j_call: TRBJ2-1; cdr3_nt: TGTGCCAGCAGCGTTGCCACTAGCGGGAACTACAATGAGCAGTTCTTC; cdr3_aa: CASSVATSGNYNEQFF
clone_size: once; d_call: -; v_call: TRBV27; j_call: TRBJ1-1; cdr3_nt: TGTGCCAGCAGTTCCAGGGGTATCCCCACTACTGAAGCTTTCTTT; cdr3_aa: CASSSRGIPTTEAFF
clone_size: -; d_call: TRBD1; v_call: TRBV23-1; j_call: TRBJ2-2; cdr3_nt: TGCGCCAGCCAGGGGGTGTGCCTCCAACGCGCCGGGGAGCTGTTTTTT; cdr3_aa: CASQGVCLQRAGELFF
clone_size: -; d_call: TRBD1; v_call: TRBV7-9; j_call: TRBJ1-1; cdr3_nt: TGTGCCAGCAGCCCCCGACAGGGTCTGGCTGAAGCTTTCTTT; cdr3_aa: CASSPRQGLAEAFF
clone_size: -; d_call: TRBD2; v_call: TRBV27; j_call: TRBJ2-1; cdr3_nt: TGTGCCAGCAGTTTATTTGGTCGTGCGGGGGGGACCTACAATGAGCAGTTCTTC; cdr3_aa: CASSLFGRAGGTYNEQFF
clone_size: -; d_call: TRBD1; v_call: TRBV5-1; j_call: TRBJ1-5; cdr3_nt: TGCGCCAGCAGCCCTGAACCACTTACAGGGGGGATAAGCAATCAGCCCCAGCATTTT; cdr3_aa: CASSPEPLTGGISNQPQHF
clone_size: once; d_call: -; v_call: TRBV9; j_call: TRBJ2-3; cdr3_nt: TGTGCCAGCAGCGTAGAGGCAGGGGTAGTAACAGATACGCAGTATTTT; cdr3_aa: CASSVEAGVVTDTQYF
clone_size: -; d_call: TRBD2; v_call: TRBV18; j_call: TRBJ2-7; cdr3_nt: TGTGCCAGCTCACCTCCGGGACTAGCGGGAGGCAATTACGAGCAGTACTTC; cdr3_aa: CASSPPGLAGGNYEQYF